These T cell receptor beta chains were read from a single sample in a study of shared clonotypes between healthy human individuals. Sequencing was performed with immunoSEQ multiplex PCR; in TCRdb, only in-frame clones are kept and a portion is missing. The profile shows millions of clones, more than 80% of them singletons. Sequenced material: naive CD4+ T cells from PBMCs. Receptor source: a man aged 18 to 35 in good health. Some clones in this sample may be carry-over from other donors' samples. Both conserved end residues are part of each CDR3. Fields, in order: J gene, V gene, D gene, clone size, CDR3 protein, CDR3 DNA. D genes are given only for firm matches. The size of a clone is reported for some rows only, either as once, few or many, or as a class for expanded clones.

TRBJ1-2	TRBV28	.	.	CASSFGGGGNYGYTF	TGTGCCAGCAGTTTTGGGGGAGGGGGGAACTATGGCTACACCTTC
TRBJ1-2	TRBV2	.	.	CASSQGGYTF	TGTGCCAGCTCACAGGGTGGCTACACCTTC
TRBJ1-2	TRBV25-1	.	once	CASSEGDGLSNYGYTF	TGTGCCAGCAGTGAAGGGGACGGCTTATCTAACTATGGCTACACCTTC
TRBJ2-1	TRBV10-2	TRBD1	.	CASSEPLDRANEQFF	TGCGCCAGCAGTGAGCCCCTGGACAGGGCCAATGAGCAGTTCTTC
TRBJ1-1	TRBV6-7	TRBD1	once	CASSSQGGNTEAFF	TGTGCCAGCAGTTCACAGGGGGGTAACACTGAAGCTTTCTTT
TRBJ2-7	TRBV7-9	TRBD2	.	CASSLLAGSSEQYF	TGTGCCAGCAGCTTGCTAGCGGGTAGTTCCGAGCAGTACTTC
TRBJ2-7	TRBV5-4	TRBD2	.	CASSLGPLAGGDEQYF	TGTGCCAGCAGCTTGGGGCCACTAGCGGGAGGCGACGAGCAGTACTTC
TRBJ2-4	TRBV29-1	TRBD2	.	CSVEDSSGIQYF	TGCAGCGTTGAAGATTCTAGCGGGATTCAGTACTTC
TRBJ2-3	TRBV5-1	TRBD2	.	CASSLRLAGGPTDTQYF	TGCGCCAGCAGCCTAAGACTAGCGGGAGGACCCACAGATACGCAGTATTTT
TRBJ2-7	TRBV5-1	.	.	CASSWGYEQYF	TGCGCCAGCAGCTGGGGCTACGAGCAGTACTTC
TRBJ1-4	TRBV11-2	TRBD1	.	CASSLVAGGINEKLFF	TGTGCCAGCAGCTTAGTGGCAGGGGGGATAAATGAAAAACTGTTTTTT
TRBJ2-2	TRBV6-5	.	.	CAAEDRNTGELFF	TGTGCCGCCGAGGACAGGAACACCGGGGAGCTGTTTTTT
TRBJ2-7	TRBV7-2	TRBD2	.	CASSTPAGTSGSSYEQYF	TGTGCCAGCAGCACGCCTGCGGGGACTAGCGGGAGTAGCTACGAGCAGTACTTC
TRBJ2-3	TRBV4-1	TRBD1	once	CASSQVVLGGPGTQYF	TGCGCCAGCAGCCAAGTTGTTCTAGGGGGCCCTGGTACGCAGTATTTT
TRBJ2-5	TRBV5-1	.	.	CASSSLQETQYF	TGCGCCAGCAGCTCTCTACAAGAGACCCAGTACTTC
TRBJ2-7	TRBV30	TRBD2	.	CAWRGLAGVGEQYF	TGTGCCTGGAGGGGACTAGCGGGAGTTGGCGAGCAGTACTTC
TRBJ1-2	TRBV27	.	.	CASSLIPTGLYGYTF	TGTGCCAGCAGTTTAATTCCAACGGGACTCTATGGCTACACCTTC
TRBJ2-7	TRBV5-4	TRBD2	.	CASSLTSGSYEQYF	TGTGCCAGCAGCTTGACTAGCGGGTCATACGAGCAGTACTTC
TRBJ2-1	TRBV10-3	.	.	CASGGRSYNEQFF	TGTGCCTCCGGGGGAAGGTCCTACAATGAGCAGTTCTTC
TRBJ1-4	TRBV9	TRBD1	.	CASSAKPPGQPNEKLFF	TGTGCCAGCAGCGCAAAACCTCCGGGACAGCCTAATGAAAAACTGTTTTTT
TRBJ2-1	TRBV7-2	.	.	CASSLVGGYNEQFF	TGTGCCAGCAGCTTAGTTGGCGGATACAATGAGCAGTTCTTC
TRBJ2-7	TRBV4-1	.	.	CASSPWMAGQDLSYEQYF	TGCGCCAGCAGCCCGTGGATGGCGGGACAAGACCTCTCCTACGAGCAGTACTTC
TRBJ2-3	TRBV28	TRBD1	.	CASTRDRAGDTQYF	TGTGCCAGCACCCGGGACAGGGCAGGGGATACGCAGTATTTT
TRBJ1-1	TRBV19	.	.	CASSISPNTEAFF	TGTGCCAGTAGTATATCGCCGAACACTGAAGCTTTCTTT
TRBJ2-5	TRBV5-1	.	.	CASRGADQETQYF	TGCGCCAGCAGGGGGGCAGACCAAGAGACCCAGTACTTC
TRBJ2-3	TRBV6-1	TRBD1	.	CASSTTGTTDTQYF	TGTGCCAGCAGTACGACAGGGACCACAGATACGCAGTATTTT
TRBJ2-5	TRBV2	.	.	CASGRQVGETQYF	TGTGCCAGCGGTAGACAGGTGGGAGAGACCCAGTACTTC
TRBJ2-5	TRBV4-2	.	.	CASSGAGETQYF	TGTGCCAGCAGCGGGGCCGGTGAGACCCAGTACTTC
TRBJ1-1	TRBV10-3	.	.	CAISESTYTEAFF	TGTGCCATCAGTGAGTCAACCTACACTGAAGCTTTCTTT
TRBJ2-7	TRBV27	TRBD1	.	CASLGQGGEQYF	TGTGCCAGCCTGGGACAGGGCGGCGAGCAGTACTTC
TRBJ2-5	TRBV29-1	TRBD2	.	CSVGPSGTETQYF	TGCAGCGTTGGCCCTAGCGGGACGGAGACCCAGTACTTC
TRBJ2-7	TRBV7-9	TRBD2	.	CASSQRTSGGPEQYF	TGTGCCAGCAGCCAACGGACTAGCGGAGGCCCCGAGCAGTACTTC
TRBJ2-2	TRBV27	TRBD1	.	CASRWTGYTGELFF	TGTGCCAGCAGATGGACAGGTTACACCGGGGAGCTGTTTTTT
TRBJ1-5	TRBV25-1	.	.	CASSTGQGNNQPQHF	TGTGCCAGCTCGACGGGGCAGGGGAACAATCAGCCCCAGCATTTT
TRBJ2-7	TRBV6-1	.	few	CASSLQGYEQYF	TGTGCCAGCAGTTTACAGGGCTACGAGCAGTACTTC
TRBJ2-3	TRBV7-3	.	.	CASSLMGAETDTQYF	TGTGCCAGCAGCTTAATGGGGGCAGAAACAGATACGCAGTATTTT
TRBJ2-2	TRBV7-3	.	.	CASSRPGTGSGELFF	TGTGCCAGCAGTCGACCTGGCACGGGTTCCGGGGAGCTGTTTTTT
TRBJ1-2	TRBV7-3	.	.	CASTPGGPDGYTF	TGTGCCAGCACCCCCGGAGGCCCGGATGGCTACACCTTC
TRBJ2-2	TRBV6-1	.	.	CAGGSGVANTGELFF	TGTGCCGGGGGGTCGGGTGTCGCGAACACCGGGGAGCTGTTTTTT
TRBJ2-7	TRBV10-2	.	.	CASSEGGWSSYEQYF	TGCGCCAGCAGTGAGGGCGGGTGGAGCTCCTACGAGCAGTACTTC
TRBJ1-3	TRBV11-2	.	once	CASSRDSGGNTIYF	TGTGCCAGCAGCCGAGACAGTGGTGGAAACACCATATATTTT
TRBJ2-7	TRBV5-1	TRBD1	.	CASSWGTVESYEQYF	TGCGCCAGCAGCTGGGGGACAGTAGAATCCTACGAGCAGTACTTC